Below, one T cell receptor beta chain is given with its context. What it binds is not known. V lost 5 bases and J 9 bases, leaving 14 bases between the germline ends. The CDR3 has 13 residues. Per the germline V gene, CDR1 is GTSNPN and CDR2 is SVGIG (reference sequence). Alongside a J-beta primer mix, a sample-barcoded 5' primer served in a second PCR lasting about 7 to 11 cycles. Each of the cDNA molecules was tagged by a template-switch adaptor with 12 random nucleotides. MiXCR, run by TCRdb on the 5' RACE reads, gives a single entry per CDR3 protein. Of some 1.1 million distinct CDR3 sequences in the sample, more than 30% were seen once. These data come from a study of blood T cells in healthy people across ages. About 10 milliliters was the volume of peripheral blood drawn from each donor. Study-wide results and caveats: Measured against age, TCR beta diversity per million T cells decreased in a roughly linear manner. Possibly confounding the expanded clonotype changes was the fact that donor CMV status was unknown.

The receptor's source is a man younger than 30 in good health. Sequenced sample: blood. The chain uses TRBV30 and TRBJ1-6, with no clear D. Written as DNA, the CDR3 is TGTGCCTGGGCCCCAGCTCATGGTTCACCCCTCCACTTT. This gives the protein CAWAPAHGSPLHF.